Listed below are T cell receptor beta chains from one sample, sequenced in a study of prognosis after radiotherapy for stage I lung cancer. TCRdb processed the multiplex PCR reads anew with MiXCR; each CDR3 protein has one entry. The sample holds 13,000 to 15,000 distinct CDR3 sequences, approximately 30% seen once. The material sequenced was PBMCs, taken before or after stereotactic body radiation therapy (not recorded which). These TCRs come from a donor aged 50 or older with non-small cell lung cancer. Both conserved end residues are part of each CDR3. Fields, in order: clone size, V gene, CDR3 protein. Some rows mark clone size as missing; the rest say once, few, many or name a class of expanded clone.

clone size: many
V gene: TRBV4-2
CDR3 protein: CASSGLTIDTQYF

clone size: medium-sized
V gene: TRBV2
CDR3 protein: CASRLEGIEQYF

clone size: many
V gene: TRBV18
CDR3 protein: CASSPGTGLGANVLTF

clone size: medium-sized
V gene: TRBV30
CDR3 protein: CAWKEGGHSTDTQYF

clone size: -
V gene: TRBV7-9
CDR3 protein: CASSTRYEEFF

clone size: many
V gene: TRBV28
CDR3 protein: CASSLAAGGSYEQYF

clone size: -
V gene: TRBV7-9
CDR3 protein: CASSQTAQAFF

clone size: many
V gene: TRBV15
CDR3 protein: CATNLSPGDTEAFF

clone size: -
V gene: TRBV11-2
CDR3 protein: CASSGTVRFQPLHF

clone size: -
V gene: TRBV5-1
CDR3 protein: CASSFRESYNEQFF

clone size: -
V gene: TRBV3-1
CDR3 protein: CASSLHRGSPLHF

clone size: many
V gene: TRBV2
CDR3 protein: CASSRDSALNTEAFF

clone size: many
V gene: TRBV10-3
CDR3 protein: CAIRADMNTEAFF

clone size: medium-sized
V gene: TRBV5-1
CDR3 protein: CASSLGGTPYGEQYF

clone size: -
V gene: TRBV6-4
CDR3 protein: CASSGRAGELFF

clone size: many
V gene: TRBV7-2
CDR3 protein: CASSPRNSGNEQFF

clone size: many
V gene: TRBV2
CDR3 protein: CASSVSNYGYTF

clone size: medium-sized
V gene: TRBV28
CDR3 protein: CASSLFGSGQTDTQYF

clone size: -
V gene: TRBV3-1
CDR3 protein: CASSQRDRGFNSPLHF

clone size: medium-sized
V gene: TRBV25-1
CDR3 protein: CASSLASLASTDTQYF

clone size: medium-sized
V gene: TRBV6-5
CDR3 protein: CASSYKIGGGYTF

clone size: once
V gene: TRBV27
CDR3 protein: CASSYQTFPVLAGYGRTDTQYF

clone size: -
V gene: TRBV28
CDR3 protein: CASSPHRTSGSEGGYNEQFF

clone size: many
V gene: TRBV5-1
CDR3 protein: CASSSLGTEAFF

clone size: -
V gene: TRBV28
CDR3 protein: CASSFLSQGPTTDTHYF

clone size: -
V gene: TRBV5-6
CDR3 protein: CASSPSGAADDTQYF

clone size: -
V gene: TRBV7-6
CDR3 protein: CVSTAGPGGETDTQYF